Presented here are 11 T cell receptor beta chains from one specimen sequenced in a study of beta chain features in type 1 diabetes. Reverse transcription of all isolated RNA meant that expressed TCRB transcripts were sequenced. The protocol was immunoSEQ multiplex PCR, while the TCRdb copy is restricted to in-frame clones and leaves out a portion. In the table there are a few hundred thousand clones, around a fifth of which are singletons. Material: naive CD4+ T cells from blood. These receptors came from a young woman in good health.

The gene calls are TRBV20-1 and TRBJ2-5, with D uncertain. The CDR3 has 11 residues. The germline V gene has CDR1 DFQATT and CDR2 SNEGSKA (reference sequence). V lost 4 bases to trimming and J lost 2 bases, with 5 bases between them. This CDR3 reads CSANHQETQYF. Here the CDR3 DNA reads TGCAGTGCTAATCATCAAGAGACCCAGTACTTC.

This clone was counted only a few times. J is TRBJ2-1 and V is TRBV18; 7 bases are a match to TRBD2. This CDR3 is 15 amino acids long. The V and J ends lost 2 bases and 0 bases, in that order; junction bases with no gene match: 1. CDR1 and CDR2 (germline): KGHSH, LQKENI. The CDR3 DNA follows: TGTGCCAGCTCACCAAGACTAGCCTCCTACAATGAGCAGTTCTTC. Encoded protein: CASSPRLASYNEQFF.

The V call is TRBV18, the J call TRBJ1-1; TRBD1 aligns across 8 bases. CDR1 KGHSH and CDR2 LQKENI come from the germline V gene. The V gene end was trimmed by 3 bases and the J gene end by 7 bases; junction bases not matched to a gene: 4. This CDR3 region has 13 residues. The CDR3 spells CASSPDRASEAFF. In DNA form, the CDR3 reads TGTGCCAGCTCACCGGACAGGGCGAGTGAAGCTTTCTTT.

The V and J genes are TRBV28 and TRBJ1-2; D is uncertain. Trimming removed 4 bases from V and 8 bases from J, with 8 bases in between. Germline V gene lookup returns CDR1 MDHEN and CDR2 SYDVKM. The CDR3 is made up of 11 amino acids. The CDR3 loop reads CASSSPRGYTF. CDR3 DNA: TGTGCCAGCAGTTCCCCCAGAGGCTACACCTTC.

The table lists this clone with a few counts. J is TRBJ1-5 and V is TRBV5-6; 7 positions match TRBD1. V was pared by 3 bases and J by 2 bases, with 2 bases of the junction left unmatched. The CDR3 is made up of 14 amino acids. Germline V gene sequence: CDR1 SGHDT, CDR2 YYEEEE. The CDR3 DNA reads as TGTGCCAGCAGCTCTGGACAGGGCAATCAGCCCCAGCATTTT. Protein sequence: CASSSGQGNQPQHF.

The chain recombines TRBV15 with TRBJ2-7, with D possibly matching TRBD1 (6 bases). Germline CDR1 LNHNV, CDR2 YYDKDF (reference sequence). There are 15 residues in the CDR3. V was clipped by 0 bases and J by 1 base, with 10 bases between them. The CDR3 is CATSRDGTRSYEQYF. The CDR3 DNA reads as TGTGCCACCAGCAGAGATGGGACACGGTCCTACGAGCAGTACTTC.

Concerning this clone: This sample also contains other DNA sequences that code for the same CDR3. The chain recombines TRBV7-2 with TRBJ2-7; 7 positions agree with TRBD2. With 3 bases clipped from V and 2 bases from J, the junction kept 1 base outside the gene matches. CDR1 is SGHTA, CDR2 FQGNSA, per germline. The CDR3 has 13 amino acids. CDR3 sequence reads: CASSLAGAYEQYF. Here the CDR3 DNA reads TGTGCCAGCAGCTTGGCGGGGGCCTACGAGCAGTACTTC.

CDR3 amino acids: CASRPPRGTGVPDEQYF. CDR3 nucleotide sequence: TGCGCCAGCAGACCTCCGCGAGGGACAGGGGTCCCCGACGAGCAGTACTTC. The chain combines TRBV5-1 with TRBJ2-7; 10 bases are a match to TRBD1. There are 17 residues in the CDR3. V was clipped by 5 bases and J by 5 bases; unmatched bases: 16. Germline CDR1 is SGHRS and CDR2 is YFSETQ. Combining the CDR3 with reference TRBV5-1 and TRBJ2-7 gives the whole variable domain KAGVTQTPRYLIKTRGQQVTLSCSPISGHRSVSWYQQTPGQGLQFLFEYFSETQRNKGNFPGRFSGRQFSNSRSEMNVSTLELGDSALYLCASRPPRGTGVPDEQYFGPGTRLTVT.

For the CDR3, the DNA is TGTGCCAGCAGCGTAGCGATGGAGGGGGAGCAGTACTTC. Its protein is CASSVAMEGEQYF. The rearrangement joins TRBV9 to TRBJ2-7; a weak D match, TRBD2 (6 bases). The CDR3 consists of 13 residues. Trimming removed 0 bases from V and 7 bases from J, with 11 bases in between. The germline V gene encodes CDR1 SGDLS and CDR2 YYNGEE.

This clone was picked up a small number of times. This chain uses TRBV30 with TRBJ2-7; 8 nucleotides agree with TRBD2. Germline loops: CDR1 GTSNPN, CDR2 SVGIG (reference sequence). The ends lost 8 bases at V and 3 bases at J; junction bases unmatched: 12. The CDR3 runs to 14 residues. The CDR3 region has the DNA TGTGCCCCCAGGGGACGGGAGGGCCGCTACGAGCAGTACTTC. Its translation: CAPRGREGRYEQYF.

V is TRBV4-1 and J is TRBJ2-1; 8 bases map to TRBD2. J lost 6 bases, V lost 2 bases, and 12 bases had no gene match. The CDR3 sequence is 17 residues long. Germline V CDR1 and CDR2: MGHRA, YSYEKL. The chain's CDR3 is CASSQPTSGALRNEQFF. In DNA, the CDR3 is TGCGCCAGCAGCCAACCTACTAGCGGCGCCCTCCGCAATGAGCAGTTCTTC.